The TCR beta chain under discussion was sequenced for a study of Ad26.COV2.S vaccination and SARS-CoV-2 variants. Regarding the study as a whole: Breadth and depth estimates from TCRs may understate total T cell responses. Vaccinees reportedly had broad spike-specific CD8+ and CD4+ T cell responses. Similar non-spike TCR breadth was seen in vaccine and placebo recipients.

Concerning this clone itself: Antigen specificity is unknown.

Treatment here: 19 received Ad26.COV2.S at low or high dose, single or two shots; a few received placebo; per-sample allocation not given. Material that was analyzed had been drawn on day 63 after the first vaccine or placebo injection. The vaccine antigen was prefusion-stabilized Wuhan SARS-CoV-2 spike. Germline-derived CDR1 and CDR2 are SGHTA and FQGNSA. J gave up 6 bases and V 8 bases, and 10 bases lay outside the gene matches. The CDR3 is 14 amino acids. The method was immunoSEQ multiplex PCR; TCRdb's version includes in-frame clones alone and lacks a portion of them. Among about 680,000 clones, roughly 90% were seen once, and the ten largest hold approximately 1.5%.

The chain combines TRBV7-2 with TRBJ2-3, with TRBD2 matching over 8 bases. Here the sequenced sample was peripheral blood, taken in a trial of Ad26.COV2.S vaccine versus placebo. The receptor comes from a person aged 18-60 years who received the Ad26.COV2.S COVID-19 vaccine or a placebo. CDR3 amino acids: CASRRTGGHDTQYF. CDR3 DNA sequence: TGTGCCAGCCGGCGAACGGGAGGGCATGATACGCAGTATTTT. The full variable domain, its missing parts supplied by reference TRBV7-2 and TRBJ2-3, is GAGVSQSPSNKVTEKGKDVELRCDPISGHTALYWYRQSLGQGLEFLIYFQGNSAPDKSGLPSDRFSAERTGGSVSTLTIQRTQQEDSAVYLCASRRTGGHDTQYFGPGTRLTVL.